The present entry profiles one TCR beta chain with its context. This record comes from a study of T-cell reconstitution after alpha-beta-depleted transplantation in children. Germline-derived CDR1 and CDR2 are SGHVS and FNYEAQ. V lost 1 base and J 7 bases, leaving 14 bases between the germline ends. The CDR3 is made up of 14 amino acids. Construction of the TCRbeta library involved unique molecular identifiers. TCRdb independently ran MiXCR on the PCR reads; one entry per CDR3 protein. The sample has about 610,000 distinct CDR3 sequences, over 9.5% seen once. The sequence derives from a human donor who donated a stem cell graft to a child with acute myeloid leukemia. The starting material was PBMCs from the stem cell graft donor, obtained from the stem cell graft. The chain is built from TRBV7-6 and TRBJ2-7; D unclear. The CDR3 here is CASSLGSASGEQYF. The CDR3 coding sequence is TGTGCCAGCAGCTTAGGCAGCGCCTCTGGGGAGCAGTACTTC.